The 9 T cell receptor beta chains below all came from one sample that was sequenced in a study of OX40 agonist ivuxolimab in advanced cancers. Repertoires were generated with immunoSEQ multiplex PCR, while TCRdb's copy carries only in-frame clones and drops some. This table has 65,000 to 90,000 clones, roughly 85% appearing once. The sample here was CD4+ or CD8+ T cells sorted from blood, taken in a trial of the OX40 agonist ivuxolimab. All receptors come from an adult with an advanced solid tumor such as melanoma, head and neck, liver or kidney cancer.

The chain combines TRBV11-2 with TRBJ1-2; D might be TRBD1 (6 bases). This CDR3 region has 14 residues. Germline V gives CDR1 SGHAT, CDR2 FQNNGV. V lost 0 bases and J lost 4, with 9 bases in between. CDR3 nucleotide sequence: TGTGCCAGCAGCTTAGAAGGCAGGGGCTATGGCTACACCTTC. This encodes CASSLEGRGYGYTF.

The J gene is TRBJ1-2, the V gene TRBV7-2; unclear D gene. In germline, CDR1 is SGHTA, CDR2 FQGNSA. V lost 0 bases and J lost 2, with 10 bases in between. There are 15 residues in the CDR3. CDR3 nucleotides: TGTGCCAGCAGCTTAGCCCCTTCCCCAAACTATGGCTACACCTTC. The encoded protein is CASSLAPSPNYGYTF. Full variable domain (rest looked up from reference TRBV7-2 and TRBJ1-2): GAGVSQSPSNKVTEKGKDVELRCDPISGHTALYWYRQSLGQGLEFLIYFQGNSAPDKSGLPSDRFSAERTGGSVSTLTIQRTQQEDSAVYLCASSLAPSPNYGYTFGSGTRLTVV.

The chain employs TRBV2 and TRBJ1-1; D may be TRBD1 (5 bases). The V gene lost 2 bases and the J gene lost 4 bases, with 11 bases spanning the gap. Looked up from germline, CDR1 is SNHLY and CDR2 is FYNNEI. The CDR3 extends over 14 amino acids. The CDR3 spells CASSERGQGTEAFF. The DNA of the CDR3 is TGTGCCAGCAGTGAACGCGGGCAGGGCACTGAAGCTTTCTTT.

The gene calls are TRBV18 and TRBJ1-5; D possibly corresponds to TRBD1 (5 bases). Trimming took 2 bases from V and 3 from J, leaving 11 bases between them. CDR3 length: 15 amino acids. The germline CDR1 and CDR2 sequences are KGHSH and LQKENI. The CDR3 sequence is CASSPRNRNNQPQHF. CDR3 nucleotides: TGTGCCAGCTCACCAAGGAACAGGAACAATCAGCCCCAGCATTTT.

This chain connects TRBV6-4 to TRBJ1-2, with a tentative D call TRBD1 (6 bases). The germline V gene has CDR1 MRHNA and CDR2 SNTAGT. CDR3 length: 14 amino acids. V was shortened by 6 bases and J by 4 bases, with 15 bases between the two germline ends. CDR3 nucleotides: TGTGCCAGCAGAGCAACTGACAGGAGCTATGGCTACACCTTC. Protein sequence: CASRATDRSYGYTF.

V usage is TRBV6-6 and J usage is TRBJ2-2, with D unresolved. Trimming took off 4 bases at V and 3 bases at J, with 12 bases between the two ends. The CDR3 loop spans 15 amino acids. Germline V gene lookup returns CDR1 MNHNY and CDR2 SVGAGI (reference sequence). In DNA form, the CDR3 reads TGTGCCAGCAGTTCGGACGGCTACGACACCGGGGAGCTGTTTTTT. Translation gives CASSSDGYDTGELFF.

This chain connects TRBV6-1 to TRBJ2-2; D unclear. Between the trimmed V and J ends, which lost 5 bases and 4 bases, there was a span of 5 bases. The CDR3 runs to 12 residues. Looked up from germline, CDR1 is MNHNS and CDR2 is SASEGT. CDR3 DNA: TGTGCCAGCAGTATCGGCACCGGGGAGCTGTTTTTT. Translation: CASSIGTGELFF.

This clone was detected a few times. This sequence joins TRBV7-3 and TRBJ2-1, with 7 bases aligning to TRBD1. Trimming cost V 4 bases and J 0 bases; bases outside gene matches: 3. In germline, CDR1 is SGHTA, CDR2 FQGTGA. CDR3 length: 15 amino acids. CDR3 loop: CASSSTGSSYNEQFF. The DNA of the CDR3 is TGTGCCAGCAGCTCGACAGGGAGCTCCTACAATGAGCAGTTCTTC.

V usage is TRBV7-2 and J usage is TRBJ1-3; D is uncertain. In germline, CDR1 is SGHTA, CDR2 FQGNSA. Deletions cut 0 bases from V and 0 bases from J, with 9 bases between. This CDR3 spans 16 amino acids. The CDR3 protein is CASSLALLGSGNTIYF. The CDR3 DNA is TGTGCCAGCAGCTTAGCACTCCTCGGCTCTGGAAACACCATATATTTT.